One and the same sample provided the 2 T cell receptor beta chains below, sequenced in a study of cytomegalovirus exposure and HLA in healthy donors (dated by TCRdb to about 2017). Libraries were prepared through the immunoSEQ multiplex PCR assay. For the multiplex PCR, a mixture combining 60 forward primers for TCR Vbeta segments and 13 reverse primers for TCR Jbeta segments was used. The source is immuneACCESS, and TCRdb retained only in-frame sequences with V and J called. Part of the clones is not carried over; for the studies checked, unresolved V genes explain less than half of this, and the remainder is unexplained. The sample profile shows 95,000 to 150,000 clones; around 82% of them were found once. The top ten constitute about a tenth of the sample. The sequencing input was PBMCs. These receptors were taken from a man aged 25-45 years in good health and CMV-seropositive.

The chain links TRBV9 to TRBJ1-1; 7 bases match TRBD1. V gave up 1 base and J gave up 4 bases; unmatched junction bases: 4. CDR3 length: 14 residues. CDR1 is SGDLS, CDR2 YYNGEE, per germline. The CDR3 DNA reads as TGTGCCAGCAGCGTATATAAGGGGGCCACTGAAGCTTTCTTT. Residues: CASSVYKGATEAFF.

The V call is TRBV10-3, the J call TRBJ1-5; D is possibly TRBD1 (6 bases). V lost 0 bases and J lost 6, with 18 bases in between. There are 17 residues in the CDR3. Germline-derived CDR1 and CDR2 are ENHRY and SYGVKD. In DNA, the CDR3 is TGTGCCATCAGTGAGTCGAAAGGGGGGGCAAAGCGTCAGCCCCAGCATTTT. Translating it yields CAISESKGGAKRQPQHF.